One sample yielded the 10 T cell receptor beta chains listed below, sequenced in a study of CD8+ T cells in alopecia areata (dated by TCRdb to 2017 to 2018). Library preparation was by the immunoSEQ multiplex PCR assay. RNA was extracted from all samples and reverse transcribed into cDNA as template for TCR sequencing. TCRdb provides this immuneACCESS table in a form limited to in-frame rearrangements. Some clones are lacking; in checked studies, under half of them reflect an unresolved V gene, and why the rest are absent is not known. This sample holds more than 150,000 clones; around 50% were observed only once. The ten largest clones capture over 9.5% of the sample. Sample time point, as interpreted from the label and publication: roughly 26 weeks on oral tofacitinib. The treatment or condition label for this specimen denotes: oral pan-JAK inhibitor, 5-10 mg twice daily. The material sequenced was CD8+ T cells sorted from blood, taken at week 24, from a patient treated with tofacitinib. Every receptor here comes from a human donor with alopecia areata.

The chain employs TRBV15 and TRBJ1-4; D unclear. The CDR3 totals 12 residues. Trimming cost V 2 bases and J 8 bases, with 6 bases left between them. In germline, CDR1 is LNHNV, CDR2 YYDKDF (reference sequence). The CDR3 nucleotides are TGTGCCACCAGCAGATCCTTCGAAAAACTGTTTTTT. It is translated as CATSRSFEKLFF.

J is TRBJ2-5 and V is TRBV11-2; TRBD2 agrees at 10 bases. V shed 1 base and J 1 base; nucleotides not matched to a gene: 0. Germline CDR1 is SGHAT and CDR2 is FQNNGV. The CDR3 covers 15 residues. In DNA form, the CDR3 reads TGTGCCAGCAGCTTAGTAGCGGGGGGCCAAGAGACCCAGTACTTC. Amino acid sequence: CASSLVAGGQETQYF.

This sequence joins TRBV4-1 and TRBJ1-1; 9 nucleotides match TRBD1. Trimming took 2 bases from V and 0 from J; bases not matched to a gene: 22. The CDR3 is 22 amino acids. Germline CDR1 and CDR2: MGHRA and YSYEKL. The CDR3 DNA sequence: TGCGCCAGCAGCCAACCCCGCTTCGGGACAGGGCCCCCAAAACTCATGAACACTGAAGCTTTCTTT. Translating it yields CASSQPRFGTGPPKLMNTEAFF.

This clone was seen a handful of times. The J gene is TRBJ1-2, the V gene TRBV29-1; D might be TRBD1 (5 bases). The CDR3 length is 12 residues. Looked up from germline, CDR1 is SQVTM and CDR2 is ANQGSEA. Trimming stripped 8 bases from V and 6 bases from J, with 16 bases between. CDR3 protein: CSSDGRGDGYTF. The CDR3 region has the DNA TGCAGCTCGGATGGGAGAGGGGATGGCTACACCTTC. The full variable domain, completed using reference TRBV29-1 and TRBJ1-2, is SAVISQKPSRDICQRGTSLTIQCQVDSQVTMMFWYRQQPGQSLTLIATANQGSEATYESGFVIDKFPISRPNLTFSTLTVSNMSPEDSSIYLCSSDGRGDGYTFGSGTRLTVV.

The J gene is TRBJ2-7, the V gene TRBV2; 8 nucleotides align to TRBD1. Germline CDR1 reads SNHLY; CDR2 reads FYNNEI. The CDR3 loop spans 15 amino acids. V was clipped by 5 bases and J by 1 base; unmatched bases: 7. CDR3 coding DNA: TGTGCCAGCAGTTACGGACAGGGATTGTCCTACGAGCAGTACTTC. Amino acids: CASSYGQGLSYEQYF.

V and J are TRBV5-6 and TRBJ1-2; tentative D call: TRBD1 (5 bases). The CDR3 has 12 residues. The ends were cut back, 4 bases at V and 6 bases at J, with 10 bases in the middle. CDR1 and CDR2 from the germline V gene are SGHDT and YYEEEE. The CDR3 DNA follows: TGTGCCAGCAGCGGGGGACCAAATGGCTACACCTTC. Residues: CASSGGPNGYTF.

This clone was recorded at least ten times. This sequence joins TRBV6-1 and TRBJ2-2, with D perhaps TRBD2 (6 bases). Germline CDR1 reads MNHNS; CDR2 reads SASEGT. V lost 10 bases, J lost 7 bases, and 10 bases lay in between. CDR3 length equals 11 residues. In nucleotides, the CDR3 is TGTGCCACCGGGACTTACGGGGAGCTGTTTTTT. Protein sequence: CATGTYGELFF.

Points on this clone: This sample also contains other DNA sequences that code for the same CDR3. The chain uses TRBV9 and TRBJ1-2; TRBD1 matches at 9 bases. CDR3 length: 13 residues. V lost 2 bases to trimming and J lost 5 bases; unmatched junction nucleotides: 1. CDR1 is SGDLS and CDR2 is YYNGEE in the germline V gene. The CDR3 DNA reads TGTGCCAGCAGCGTGGACAGGGGATATGGCTACACCTTC. It is translated as CASSVDRGYGYTF.

The sample holds one count of this clone. This rearrangement joins TRBV7-8 to TRBJ2-5; unclear D gene. This CDR3 is built from 14 residues. Deletions cut 5 bases from V and 2 bases from J, with 12 bases between. Germline CDR1 SGHVS, CDR2 FQNEAQ. CDR3 coding DNA: TGTGCCAGCAGCGCCATAGCCCTTCAAGAGACCCAGTACTTC. It encodes CASSAIALQETQYF.

This clone occurred once. In nucleotides, the CDR3 is TGTGCCAGCAGGACGGGTCGGGCCAACGTCCTGACTTTC. Its translation is CASRTGRANVLTF. The rearrangement links TRBV27 to TRBJ2-6; D uncertain. CDR3 length equals 13 residues. Germline CDR1 reads MNHEY; CDR2 reads SMNVEV (reference sequence). The ends were cut back, 6 bases at V and 5 bases at J, with 8 bases in the middle.